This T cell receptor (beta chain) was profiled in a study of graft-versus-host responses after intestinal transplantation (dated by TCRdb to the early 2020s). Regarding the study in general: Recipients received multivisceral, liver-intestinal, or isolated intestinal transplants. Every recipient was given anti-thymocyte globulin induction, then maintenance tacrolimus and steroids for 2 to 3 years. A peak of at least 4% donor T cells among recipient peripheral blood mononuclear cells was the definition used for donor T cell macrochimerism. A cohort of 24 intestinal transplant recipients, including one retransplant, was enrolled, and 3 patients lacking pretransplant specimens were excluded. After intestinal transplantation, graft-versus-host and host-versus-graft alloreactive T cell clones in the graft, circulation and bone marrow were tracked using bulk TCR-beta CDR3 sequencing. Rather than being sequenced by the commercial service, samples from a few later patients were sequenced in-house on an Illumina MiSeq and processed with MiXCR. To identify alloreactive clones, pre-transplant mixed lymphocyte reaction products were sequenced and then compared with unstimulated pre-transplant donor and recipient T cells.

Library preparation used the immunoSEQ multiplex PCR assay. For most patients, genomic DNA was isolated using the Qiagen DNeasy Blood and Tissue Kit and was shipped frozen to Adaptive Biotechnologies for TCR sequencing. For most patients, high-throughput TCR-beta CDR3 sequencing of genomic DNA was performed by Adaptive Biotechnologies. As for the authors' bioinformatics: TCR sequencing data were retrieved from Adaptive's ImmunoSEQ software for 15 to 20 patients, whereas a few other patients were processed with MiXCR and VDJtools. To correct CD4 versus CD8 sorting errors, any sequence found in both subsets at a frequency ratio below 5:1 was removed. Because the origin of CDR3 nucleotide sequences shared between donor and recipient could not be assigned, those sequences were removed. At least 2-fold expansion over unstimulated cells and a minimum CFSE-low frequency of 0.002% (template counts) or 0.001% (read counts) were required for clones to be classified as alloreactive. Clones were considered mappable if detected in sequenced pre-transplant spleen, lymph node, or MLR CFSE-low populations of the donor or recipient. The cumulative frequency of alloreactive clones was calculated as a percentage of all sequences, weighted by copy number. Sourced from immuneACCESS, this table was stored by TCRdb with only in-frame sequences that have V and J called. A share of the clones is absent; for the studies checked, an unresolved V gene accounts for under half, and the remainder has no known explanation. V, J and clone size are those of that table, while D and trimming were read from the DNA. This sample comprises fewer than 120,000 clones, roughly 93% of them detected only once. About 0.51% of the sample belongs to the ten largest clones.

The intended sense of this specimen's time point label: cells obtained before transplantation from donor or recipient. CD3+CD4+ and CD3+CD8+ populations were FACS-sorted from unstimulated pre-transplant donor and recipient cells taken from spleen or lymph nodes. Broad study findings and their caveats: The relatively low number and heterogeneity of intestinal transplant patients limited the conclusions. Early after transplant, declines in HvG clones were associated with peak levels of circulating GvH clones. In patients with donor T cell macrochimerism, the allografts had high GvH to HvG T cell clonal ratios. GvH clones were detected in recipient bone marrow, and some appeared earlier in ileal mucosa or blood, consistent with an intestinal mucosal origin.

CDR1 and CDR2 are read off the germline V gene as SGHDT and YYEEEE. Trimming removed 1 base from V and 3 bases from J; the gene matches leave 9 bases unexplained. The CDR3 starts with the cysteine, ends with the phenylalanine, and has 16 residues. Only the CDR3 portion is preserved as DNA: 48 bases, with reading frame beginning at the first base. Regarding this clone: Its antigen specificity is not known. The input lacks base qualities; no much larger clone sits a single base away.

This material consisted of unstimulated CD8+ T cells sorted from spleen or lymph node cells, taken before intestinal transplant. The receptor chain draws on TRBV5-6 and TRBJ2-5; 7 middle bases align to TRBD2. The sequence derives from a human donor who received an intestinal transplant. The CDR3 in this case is CASSLPGLGTEETQYF. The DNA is TGTGCCAGCAGCTTGCCCGGACTAGGAACGGAAGAGACCCAGTACTTC.